This TCR beta chain is from a study of CD8 T cells in ankylosing spondylitis. Germline values: CDR1 DFQATT, CDR2 SNEGSKA (reference sequence). The CDR3 loop spans 15 amino acids. Losses at the gene ends were 2 bases for V and 8 bases for J; bases not matched to a gene: 7. Study outcomes and limitations: Those disease-linked clones were CD8+; they were also relatively rare in peripheral blood. A motif in TCR beta, a set of about 8 highly homologous variants, appeared characteristic of ankylosing spondylitis blood.

In this sample, this clonotype turned up many times. What it binds is unknown. From the 5' RACE reads, TCRdb called clonotypes with MiXCR, one entry per CDR3 protein. The table has some 220,000 distinct CDR3 sequences, roughly 8% seen once. The TCR originated in a female donor with ankylosing spondylitis or in good health (not recorded which). The sample comprised blood, either unsorted or a sorted T cell fraction (not recorded which). The V call is TRBV20-1, the J call TRBJ1-6; 9 bases are shared with TRBD1. The CDR3, as DNA: TGCAGTGCTAGAATCCCGGGACAGGGATATTCACCCCTCCACTTT. Protein product: CSARIPGQGYSPLHF.